Below, one T cell receptor beta chain is given with its context. The source of the sample is a study of blood T cell repertoires in COVID-19. Study as a whole: In Cohort 3, a recovered donor had either two negative PCRs, clearance, or symptom resolution. T cells, B-cell-depleted T cells, or PBMCs supplied cDNA or gDNA.

In the original analysis: Quantification of nucleated cells was approximated via reference gene primer amplification. Generated by immunoSEQ multiplex PCR, the TCRdb table keeps only in-frame clones and is missing some. That table supplies the V and J calls and clone size; D and trimming were determined from the DNA. This repertoire shows 250,000 to 300,000 clones, 85% to 90% found once; its top ten account for roughly 2%. The cohort comprised adults aged roughly 18 to 90 years residing in 20 to 30 US areas. Trimming took off 6 bases at V and 6 bases at J, with 14 bases between the two ends. The CDR3 consists of 13 residues. CDR1 and CDR2 (germline): ENHRY, SYGVKD.

The sequenced sample consisted of PBMCs or T cells enriched from blood (not recorded which). V and J are TRBV10-3 and TRBJ1-2; D is unclear. This TCR came from a woman aged 55-75 years in a cohort exposed to, infected with or recovered from COVID-19 (not recorded which). The CDR3 DNA sequence: TGTGCCATCAGCGCTACAGCAAAAGATGGCTACACCTTC. Its protein product is CAISATAKDGYTF.